This is a list of T cell receptor beta chains from one sample in a study of T cells after yellow fever vaccination. Each CDR3 protein is one row after TCRdb ran MiXCR on the 5' RACE reads. The table includes under 400,000 distinct CDR3 sequences, 11% detected once. Sequences were derived from PBMCs, sampled on the day of the first yellow fever vaccination. The receptors here all came from a man in his late teens or twenties who received the YFV17D yellow fever vaccine. CDR3s include the opening cysteine and the closing phenylalanine or tryptophan.

j_gene,v_gene,CDR3aa
TRBJ2-7,TRBV11-2,CASSRAPVGTASYEQYF
TRBJ2-1,TRBV4-1,CASSQDLAQGTYNEQFF
TRBJ2-7,TRBV7-9,CASSLAGQGGHEQYF
TRBJ1-1,TRBV4-1,CASSQGAAYEAFF
TRBJ2-3,TRBV5-1,CASSLEGEAADTQYF
TRBJ2-6,TRBV6-1,CASSLTDGQGSYGANVLTF
TRBJ2-2,TRBV2,CARGGTGITGELFF
TRBJ1-6,TRBV30,CAWSASYSPLHF
TRBJ1-2,TRBV4-2,CASSQEETAGLNYGYTF
TRBJ2-1,TRBV5-1,CASSGLPGPNYNEQFF
TRBJ2-2,TRBV4-3,CASSPRQGGDTGELFF
TRBJ1-4,TRBV7-9,CASSRRDRGYEKLFF
TRBJ2-3,TRBV11-2,CASSLGTGRDTQYF
TRBJ1-4,TRBV18,CASSPGTEKLFF
TRBJ2-7,TRBV12-3/TRBV12-4,CASAGARGSYEQYF
TRBJ2-3,TRBV7-9,CASSPGTSEADTQYF
TRBJ2-5,TRBV7-2,CASSFLPPGTNQETQYF
TRBJ2-7,TRBV7-9,CASSYSGGADYEQYF
TRBJ2-7,TRBV12-3/TRBV12-4,CASSSTTAYEQYF
TRBJ2-1,TRBV7-2,CASSQAGGPYNEQFF
TRBJ1-5,TRBV10-2,CASSEIGHGQPQHF
TRBJ2-1,TRBV6-2/TRBV6-3,CASRQSTSGGIYNEQFF
TRBJ2-5,TRBV7-2,CATQAGPGETQYF
TRBJ1-5,TRBV7-2,CASTDPGAYQPQHF
TRBJ2-1,TRBV4-3,CASSQDSQGRGEQFF
TRBJ2-3,TRBV12-3/TRBV12-4,CASSLSSTDTQYF
TRBJ2-1,TRBV28,CASSLSSRQFF
TRBJ1-5,TRBV20-1,CSAIDRAAQPQHF
TRBJ2-1,TRBV20-1,CSTLAGGNNEQFF
TRBJ2-2,TRBV6-1,CASSPARAASAGELFF
TRBJ1-2,TRBV6-5,CASSQLDRDWHGYTF